This T cell receptor beta chain was documented in a study of blood T cell repertoires in COVID-19. Study overall: Acute and convalescent COVID-19 samples came from the United States, Italy and Spain.

Generated by immunoSEQ multiplex PCR, the TCRdb table keeps only in-frame clones and is missing some. The sample shows approximately 280,000 clones, around 84% of them seen only once. The CDR3 has 14 amino acids. Germline V gene data show CDR1 as SGHRS and CDR2 as YFSETQ. Trimming took 5 bases from V and 5 from J; bases not matched to a gene: 9. Sequenced material: peripheral blood. The chain has TRBV5-1 and TRBJ1-1; TRBD1 matches at 7 bases. This sequence was found in a human donor with COVID-19, enrolled during active disease. The donor label of this sample is uncertain. The CDR3 loop is CASRDRQGGTEAFF. In DNA, the CDR3 is TGCGCCAGCAGGGACAGACAGGGTGGGACTGAAGCTTTCTTT.